The TCR beta chain described here comes from a study of CD8+CD57+ T cells in acquired aplastic anemia. Study-wide context: The study obtained an average of around 2.9 ug of DNA from sorted CD4+ and CD8+ cells.

Details on this clonotype: No antigen is known for it.

Patients sequenced had flow cytometry evidence of CD8+CD57+ cell expansion. Every patient had severe acquired aplastic anemia. Findings and caveats of the study: Researchers report that about 28 CD8+ CDR3 sequences appeared in both patients and controls.

CDR3 length equals 13 residues. Per germline, CDR1 KGHSH and CDR2 LQKENI. Germline trimming cut 5 bases from V and 3 bases from J; bases unmatched to any gene: 3. Profiling that covered TCR beta VDJ and CDR3 relied on genomic DNA as its template. TCRdb reprocessed the reads via MiXCR and lists one record per CDR3 protein. The sample includes some 150,000 distinct CDR3 sequences, roughly 48% of them seen just once. The sample was sorted CD4+, CD8+, or CD8+CD57+ T cells (not recorded which) from PBMCs. The origin of this receptor is a human donor with aplastic anemia. The V and J genes are TRBV18 and TRBJ1-1, with TRBD1 matching 7 bases. The CDR3 nucleotides are TGTGCCAGCTCATCAGGACAGGACACTGAAGCTTTCTTT. Translated: CASSSGQDTEAFF.